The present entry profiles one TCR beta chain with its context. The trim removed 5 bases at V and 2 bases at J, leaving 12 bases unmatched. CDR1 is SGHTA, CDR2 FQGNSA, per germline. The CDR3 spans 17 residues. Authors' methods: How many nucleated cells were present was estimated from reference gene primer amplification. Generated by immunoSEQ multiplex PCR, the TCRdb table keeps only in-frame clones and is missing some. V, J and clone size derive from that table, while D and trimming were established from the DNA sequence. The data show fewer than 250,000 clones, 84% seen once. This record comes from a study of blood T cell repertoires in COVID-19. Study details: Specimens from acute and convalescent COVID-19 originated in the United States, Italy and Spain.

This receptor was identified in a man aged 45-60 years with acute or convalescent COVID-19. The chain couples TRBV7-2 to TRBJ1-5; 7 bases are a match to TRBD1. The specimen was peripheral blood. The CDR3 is CASSPGQATGGNQPQHF. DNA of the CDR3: TGTGCCAGCAGCCCTGGACAGGCAACTGGGGGCAATCAGCCCCAGCATTTT.